This TCR beta chain was documented in a study of neurological immune-mediated disorders. Germline V lookup: CDR1 SGHTA, CDR2 FQGNSA. V gave up 5 bases and J gave up 12 bases; unmatched junction bases: 12. The CDR3 totals 13 residues. Ten or more counts support this clonotype. TCRdb re-called the 5' RACE reads with MiXCR, one entry per CDR3 protein. Of around 44,000 distinct CDR3 sequences listed, roughly 2.5% are singletons. This sequence was found in a man aged 25 to 45 with multiple sclerosis. The chain couples TRBV7-2 to TRBJ2-5; 7 bases are a match to TRBD2. Sequenced input: PBMCs. The CDR3 bases are TGTGCCAGCAGCCCCCTTGGGAGGGTTGGAAAGTACTTC. It yields the protein CASSPLGRVGKYF.